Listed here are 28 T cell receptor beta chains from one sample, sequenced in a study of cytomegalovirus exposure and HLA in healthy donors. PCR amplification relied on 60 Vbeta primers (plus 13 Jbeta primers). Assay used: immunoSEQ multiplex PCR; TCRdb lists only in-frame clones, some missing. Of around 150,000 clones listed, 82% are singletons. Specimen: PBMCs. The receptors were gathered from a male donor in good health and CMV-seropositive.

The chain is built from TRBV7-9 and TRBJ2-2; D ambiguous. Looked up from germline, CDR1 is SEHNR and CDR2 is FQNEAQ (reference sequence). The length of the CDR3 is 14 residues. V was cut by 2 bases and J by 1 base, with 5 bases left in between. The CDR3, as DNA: TGTGCCAGCAGCTTACCACTGAACACCGGGGAGCTGTTTTTT. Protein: CASSLPLNTGELFF.

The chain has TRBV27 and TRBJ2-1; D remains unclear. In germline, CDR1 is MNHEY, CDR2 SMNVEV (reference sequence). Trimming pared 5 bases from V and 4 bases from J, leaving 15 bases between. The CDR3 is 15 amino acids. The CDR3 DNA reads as TGTGCCAGCAGTCCCTCGTGGCAGTCTTACAATGAGCAGTTCTTC. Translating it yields CASSPSWQSYNEQFF.

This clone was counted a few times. CDR3 protein: CATSTEGYEQYF. DNA of the CDR3: TGTGCCACCAGCACGGAGGGTTACGAGCAGTACTTC. The chain joins TRBV15 to TRBJ2-7; D is perhaps TRBD2 (6 bases). Germline CDR1 LNHNV, CDR2 YYDKDF (reference sequence). V lost 4 bases and J 4 bases, leaving 8 bases between the germline ends. CDR3 length equals 12 residues.

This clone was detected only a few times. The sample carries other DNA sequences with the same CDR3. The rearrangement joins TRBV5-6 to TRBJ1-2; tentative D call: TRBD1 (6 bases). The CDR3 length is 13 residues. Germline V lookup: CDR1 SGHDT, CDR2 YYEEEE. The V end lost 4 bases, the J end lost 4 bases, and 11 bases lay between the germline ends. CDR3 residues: CASSLDRSYGYTF. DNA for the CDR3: TGTGCCAGCAGCCTCGACAGGAGCTATGGCTACACCTTC.

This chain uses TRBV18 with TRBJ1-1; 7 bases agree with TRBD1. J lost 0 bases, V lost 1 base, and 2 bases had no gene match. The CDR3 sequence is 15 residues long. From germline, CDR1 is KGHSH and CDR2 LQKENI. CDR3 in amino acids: CASSPRDRMNTEAFF. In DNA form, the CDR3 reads TGTGCCAGCTCACCACGGGACAGAATGAACACTGAAGCTTTCTTT.

The CDR3 region is CASSRAEGRGKREQYF. CDR3 coding DNA: TGTGCCAGCAGCCGCGCCGAGGGCAGGGGGAAACGCGAGCAGTACTTC. The chain employs TRBV7-6 and TRBJ2-7; TRBD1 aligns across 7 bases. From germline, CDR1 is SGHVS and CDR2 FNYEAQ. The V gene end was trimmed by 5 bases and the J gene end by 6 bases; junction bases not matched to a gene: 16. The CDR3 runs to 16 residues.

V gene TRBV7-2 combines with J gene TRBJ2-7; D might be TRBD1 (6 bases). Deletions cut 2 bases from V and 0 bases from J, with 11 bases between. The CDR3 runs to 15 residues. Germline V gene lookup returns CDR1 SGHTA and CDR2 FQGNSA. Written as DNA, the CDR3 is TGTGCCAGCAGCTTACAGGGACACCTCTCCTACGAGCAGTACTTC. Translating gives CASSLQGHLSYEQYF. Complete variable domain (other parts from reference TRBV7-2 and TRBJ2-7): GAGVSQSPSNKVTEKGKDVELRCDPISGHTALYWYRQSLGQGLEFLIYFQGNSAPDKSGLPSDRFSAERTGGSVSTLTIQRTQQEDSAVYLCASSLQGHLSYEQYFGPGTRLTVT.

CDR3 residues: CAWNSGQIGELFF. The CDR3 nucleotides are TGTGCCTGGAACTCCGGACAGATCGGGGAGCTGTTTTTT. The chain carries TRBV30 and TRBJ2-2; D may be TRBD1 (6 bases). The V gene's germline CDR1 is GTSNPN and CDR2 SVGIG (reference sequence). This CDR3 spans 13 amino acids. Trimming cost V 4 bases and J 7 bases, with 13 bases left between them.

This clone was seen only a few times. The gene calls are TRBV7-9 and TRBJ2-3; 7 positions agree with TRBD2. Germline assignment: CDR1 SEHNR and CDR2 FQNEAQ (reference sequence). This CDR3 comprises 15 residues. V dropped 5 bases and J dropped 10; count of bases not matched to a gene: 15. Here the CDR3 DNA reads TGTGCCAGCAGCCCCAGTTCTATCAGCCTAGCGGCGCAGTATTTT. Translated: CASSPSSISLAAQYF.

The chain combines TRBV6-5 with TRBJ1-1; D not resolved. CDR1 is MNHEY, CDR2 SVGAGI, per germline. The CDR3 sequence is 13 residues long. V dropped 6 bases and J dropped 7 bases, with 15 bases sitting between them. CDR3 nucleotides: TGTGCCAGCAGCCCCGCTCCGGGAGGTGAAGCTTTCTTT. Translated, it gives CASSPAPGGEAFF.

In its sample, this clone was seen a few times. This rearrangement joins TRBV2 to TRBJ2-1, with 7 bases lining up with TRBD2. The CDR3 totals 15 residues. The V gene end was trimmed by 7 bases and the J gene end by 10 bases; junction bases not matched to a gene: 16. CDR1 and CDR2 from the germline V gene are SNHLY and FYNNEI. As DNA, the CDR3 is TGTGCCAGCATGTCGGGGACTACATCAAGAGGCGAGCAGTTCTTC. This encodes CASMSGTTSRGEQFF.

CDR3 amino acids: CASSSRDRGPRTNEQFF. CDR3 DNA: TGTGCCAGCAGCTCACGGGACAGGGGCCCCCGGACAAATGAGCAGTTCTTC. The rearrangement joins TRBV9 to TRBJ2-1; 10 positions match TRBD1. Germline CDR1 reads SGDLS; CDR2 reads YYNGEE. The trim removed 4 bases at V and 7 bases at J, leaving 14 bases unmatched. The CDR3 covers 17 residues. The full variable domain, in which reference TRBV9 and TRBJ2-1 provide the parts outside the CDR3, is DSGVTQTPKHLITATGQRVTLRCSPRSGDLSVYWYQQSLDQGLQFLIQYYNGEERAKGNILERFSAQQFPDLHSELNLSSLELGDSALYFCASSSRDRGPRTNEQFFGPGTRLTVL.

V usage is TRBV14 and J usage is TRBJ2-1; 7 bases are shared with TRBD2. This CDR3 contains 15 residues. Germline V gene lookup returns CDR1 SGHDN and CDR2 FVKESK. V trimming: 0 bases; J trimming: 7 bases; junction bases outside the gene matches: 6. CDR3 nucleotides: TGTGCCAGCAGCCAAGATCTACCGGGGGGAAATGAGCAGTTCTTC. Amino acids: CASSQDLPGGNEQFF. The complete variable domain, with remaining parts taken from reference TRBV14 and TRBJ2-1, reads EAGVTQFPSHSVIEKGQTVTLRCDPISGHDNLYWYRRVMGKEIKFLLHFVKESKQDESGMPNNRFLAERTGGTYSTLKVQPAELEDSGVYFCASSQDLPGGNEQFFGPGTRLTVL.

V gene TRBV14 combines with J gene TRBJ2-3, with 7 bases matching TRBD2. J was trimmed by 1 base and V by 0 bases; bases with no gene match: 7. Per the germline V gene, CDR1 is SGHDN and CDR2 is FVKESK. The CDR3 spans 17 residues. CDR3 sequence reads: CASSQDSKSGGTDTQYF. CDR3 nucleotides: TGTGCCAGCAGCCAAGATTCAAAAAGCGGGGGCACAGATACGCAGTATTTT.

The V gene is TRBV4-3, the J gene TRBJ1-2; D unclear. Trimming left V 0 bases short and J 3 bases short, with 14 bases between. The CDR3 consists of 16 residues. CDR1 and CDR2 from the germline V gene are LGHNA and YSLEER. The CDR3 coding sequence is TGCGCCAGCAGCCAAGATCGGTCAACCCCACACTATGGCTACACCTTC. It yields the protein CASSQDRSTPHYGYTF.

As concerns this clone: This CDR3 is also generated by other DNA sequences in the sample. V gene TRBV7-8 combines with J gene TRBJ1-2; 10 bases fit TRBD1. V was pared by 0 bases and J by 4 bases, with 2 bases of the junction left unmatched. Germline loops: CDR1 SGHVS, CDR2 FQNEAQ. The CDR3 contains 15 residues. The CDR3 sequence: CASSLADRGGYGYTF. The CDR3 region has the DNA TGTGCCAGCAGCTTAGCGGACAGGGGGGGCTATGGCTACACCTTC. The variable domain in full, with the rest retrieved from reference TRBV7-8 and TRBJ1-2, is GAGVSQSPRYKVAKRGQDVALRCDPISGHVSLFWYQQALGQGPEFLTYFQNEAQLDKSGLPSDRFFAERPEGSVSTLKIQRTQQEDSAVYLCASSLADRGGYGYTFGSGTRLTVV.

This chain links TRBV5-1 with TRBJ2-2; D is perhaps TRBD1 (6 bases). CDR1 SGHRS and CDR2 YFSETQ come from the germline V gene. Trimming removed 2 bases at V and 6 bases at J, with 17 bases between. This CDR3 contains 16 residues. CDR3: CASSFTGSWAAGELFF. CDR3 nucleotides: TGCGCCAGCAGCTTTACAGGGTCCTGGGCGGCCGGGGAGCTGTTTTTT.

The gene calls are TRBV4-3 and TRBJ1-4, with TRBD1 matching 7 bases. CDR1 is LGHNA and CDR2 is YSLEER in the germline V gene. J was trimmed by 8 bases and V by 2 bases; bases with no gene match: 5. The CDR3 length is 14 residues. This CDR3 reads CASSQRGLREKLFF. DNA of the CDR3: TGCGCCAGCAGCCAAAGGGGGCTAAGGGAAAAACTGTTTTTT.

The CDR3 is CATSRVIVGGDEQFF. As DNA, the CDR3 is TGTGCCACCAGCAGAGTCATCGTGGGGGGGGACGAGCAGTTCTTC. V gene TRBV15 combines with J gene TRBJ2-1, with 7 bases that match TRBD2. This CDR3 is built from 15 residues. The germline gives CDR1 LNHNV, CDR2 YYDKDF (reference sequence). The V gene end was trimmed by 1 base and the J gene end by 10 bases; junction bases not matched to a gene: 10.

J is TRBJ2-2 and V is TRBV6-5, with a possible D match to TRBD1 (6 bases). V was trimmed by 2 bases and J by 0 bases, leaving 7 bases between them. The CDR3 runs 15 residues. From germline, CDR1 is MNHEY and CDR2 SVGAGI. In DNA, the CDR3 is TGTGCCAGCAGTTACCGACAGGCGAACACCGGGGAGCTGTTTTTT. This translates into CASSYRQANTGELFF.

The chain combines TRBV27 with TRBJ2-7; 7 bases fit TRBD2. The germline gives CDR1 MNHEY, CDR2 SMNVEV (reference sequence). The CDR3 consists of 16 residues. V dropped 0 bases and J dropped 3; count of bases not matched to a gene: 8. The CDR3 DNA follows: TGTGCCAGCAGTTTATCCGGCGGGAGTTCCCTCTACGAGCAGTACTTC. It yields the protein CASSLSGGSSLYEQYF.

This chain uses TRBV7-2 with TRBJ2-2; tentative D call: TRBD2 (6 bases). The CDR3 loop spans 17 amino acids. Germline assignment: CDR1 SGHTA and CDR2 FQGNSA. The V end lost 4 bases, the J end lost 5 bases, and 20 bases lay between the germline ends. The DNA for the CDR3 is TGTGCCAGCAGCTGGGTTGAGCGTCTTGGAGGGACCGGGGAGCTGTTTTTT. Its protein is CASSWVERLGGTGELFF.

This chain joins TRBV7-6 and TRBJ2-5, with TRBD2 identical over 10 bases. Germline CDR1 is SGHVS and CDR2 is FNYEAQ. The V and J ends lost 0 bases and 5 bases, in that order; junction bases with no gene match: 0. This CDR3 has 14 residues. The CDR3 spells CASSLASGRETQYF. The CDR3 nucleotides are TGTGCCAGCAGCTTAGCTAGCGGGAGGGAGACCCAGTACTTC.

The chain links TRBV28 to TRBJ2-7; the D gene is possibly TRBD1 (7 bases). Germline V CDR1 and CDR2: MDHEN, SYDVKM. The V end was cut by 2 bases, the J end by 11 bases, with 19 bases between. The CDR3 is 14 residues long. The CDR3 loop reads CASSLRVQGGNEYF. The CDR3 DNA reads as TGTGCCAGCAGTTTAAGGGTCCAGGGGGGAAATGAGTACTTC.

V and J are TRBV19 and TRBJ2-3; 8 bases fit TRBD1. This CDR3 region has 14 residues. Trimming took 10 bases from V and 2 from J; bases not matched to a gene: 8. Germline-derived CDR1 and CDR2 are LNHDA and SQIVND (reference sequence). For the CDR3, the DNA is TGTGCCACTCGGACAGGGATATCCACAGATACGCAGTATTTT. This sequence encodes CATRTGISTDTQYF.

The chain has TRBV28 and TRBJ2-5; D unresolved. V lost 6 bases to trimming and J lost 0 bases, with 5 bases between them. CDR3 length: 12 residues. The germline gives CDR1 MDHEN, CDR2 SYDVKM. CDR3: CASRSDQETQYF. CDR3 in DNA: TGTGCCAGCAGATCGGACCAAGAGACCCAGTACTTC.

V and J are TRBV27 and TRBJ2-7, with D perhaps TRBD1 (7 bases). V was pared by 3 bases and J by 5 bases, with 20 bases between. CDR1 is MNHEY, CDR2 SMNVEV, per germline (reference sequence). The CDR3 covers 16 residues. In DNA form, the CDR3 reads TGTGCCAGCAGTTTCCGCGGGACAGCAAAGCGGGACGAGCAGTACTTC. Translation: CASSFRGTAKRDEQYF.

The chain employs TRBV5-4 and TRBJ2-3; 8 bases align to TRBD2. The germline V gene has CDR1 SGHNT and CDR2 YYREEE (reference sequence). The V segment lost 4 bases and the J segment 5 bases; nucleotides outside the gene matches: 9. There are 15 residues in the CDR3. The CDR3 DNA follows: TGTGCCAGCAGCGCTGCCATTCTAGCGGGAGATACGCAGTATTTT. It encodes CASSAAILAGDTQYF. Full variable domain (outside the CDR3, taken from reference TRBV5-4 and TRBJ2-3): ETGVTQSPTHLIKTRGQQVTLRCSSQSGHNTVSWYQQALGQGPQFIFQYYREEENGRGNFPPRFSGLQFPNYSSELNVNALELDDSALYLCASSAAILAGDTQYFGPGTRLTVL.